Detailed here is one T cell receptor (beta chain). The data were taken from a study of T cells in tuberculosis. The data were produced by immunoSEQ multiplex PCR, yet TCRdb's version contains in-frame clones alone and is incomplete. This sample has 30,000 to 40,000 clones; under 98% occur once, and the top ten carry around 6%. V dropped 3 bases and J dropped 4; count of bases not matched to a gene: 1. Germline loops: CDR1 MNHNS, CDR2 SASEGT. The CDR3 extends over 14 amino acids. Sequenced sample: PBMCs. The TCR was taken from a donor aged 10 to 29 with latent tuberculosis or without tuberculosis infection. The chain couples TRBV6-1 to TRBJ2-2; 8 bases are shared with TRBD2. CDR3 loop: CASSEGTSTGELFF. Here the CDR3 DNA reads TGTGCCAGCAGTGAGGGGACTAGCACCGGGGAGCTGTTTTTT.